This T cell receptor (beta chain) emerged from a study of blood T cell repertoires in COVID-19. In the study overall: The samples span acute and convalescent COVID-19 from the United States, Italy and Spain.

Data came from immunoSEQ multiplex PCR; TCRdb stores just in-frame clones and leaves some out. Altogether over 25,000 clones are present, around nine tenths being singletons, with the ten largest covering about a sixth. CDR3 length: 15 amino acids. Germline CDR1 is MNHEY and CDR2 is SVGAGI. Trimming cost V 2 bases and J 6 bases; bases outside gene matches: 4. V gene TRBV6-5 combines with J gene TRBJ2-1, with 10 bases lining up with TRBD2. The TCR sequence derives from a human donor with active COVID-19. The donor label of this sample is uncertain. Sequencing used peripheral blood. The CDR3 DNA sequence: TGTGCCAGCAGTTACCAGCGGGGGGGACTCAATGAGCAGTTCTTC. Amino acids: CASSYQRGGLNEQFF.